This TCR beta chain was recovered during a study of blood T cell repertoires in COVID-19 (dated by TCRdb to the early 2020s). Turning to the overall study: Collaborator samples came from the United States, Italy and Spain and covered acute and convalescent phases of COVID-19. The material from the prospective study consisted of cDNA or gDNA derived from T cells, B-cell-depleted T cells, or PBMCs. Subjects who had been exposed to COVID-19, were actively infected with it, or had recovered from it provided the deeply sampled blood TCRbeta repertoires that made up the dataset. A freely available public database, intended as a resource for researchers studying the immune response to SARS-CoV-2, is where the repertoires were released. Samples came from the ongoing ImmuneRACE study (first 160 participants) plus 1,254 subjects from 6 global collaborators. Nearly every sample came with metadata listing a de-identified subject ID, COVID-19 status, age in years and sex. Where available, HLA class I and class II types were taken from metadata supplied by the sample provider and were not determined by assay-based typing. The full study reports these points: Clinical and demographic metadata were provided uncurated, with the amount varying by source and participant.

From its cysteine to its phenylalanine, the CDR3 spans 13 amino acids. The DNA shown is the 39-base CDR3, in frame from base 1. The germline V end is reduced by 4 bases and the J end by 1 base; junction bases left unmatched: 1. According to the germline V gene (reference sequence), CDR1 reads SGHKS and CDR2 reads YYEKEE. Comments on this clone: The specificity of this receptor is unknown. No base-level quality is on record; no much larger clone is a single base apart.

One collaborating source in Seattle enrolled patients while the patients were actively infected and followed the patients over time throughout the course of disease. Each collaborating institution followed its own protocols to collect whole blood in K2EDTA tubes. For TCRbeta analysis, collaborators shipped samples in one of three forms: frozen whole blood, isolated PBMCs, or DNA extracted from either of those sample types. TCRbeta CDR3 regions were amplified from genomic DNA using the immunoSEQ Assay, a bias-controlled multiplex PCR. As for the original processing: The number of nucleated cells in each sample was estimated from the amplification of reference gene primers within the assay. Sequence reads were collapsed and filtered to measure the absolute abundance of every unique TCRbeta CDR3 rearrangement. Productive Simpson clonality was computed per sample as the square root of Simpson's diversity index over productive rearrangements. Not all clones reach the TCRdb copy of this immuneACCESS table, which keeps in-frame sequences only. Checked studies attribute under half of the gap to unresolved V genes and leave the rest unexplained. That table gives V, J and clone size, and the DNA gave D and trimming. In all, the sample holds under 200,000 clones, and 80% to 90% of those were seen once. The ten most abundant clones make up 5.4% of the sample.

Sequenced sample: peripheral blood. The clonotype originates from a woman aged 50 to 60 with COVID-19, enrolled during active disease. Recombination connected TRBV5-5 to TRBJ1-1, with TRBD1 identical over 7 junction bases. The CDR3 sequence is CASSRQGNTEAFF. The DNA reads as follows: TGTGCCAGCAGCCGACAGGGGAACACTGAAGCTTTCTTT. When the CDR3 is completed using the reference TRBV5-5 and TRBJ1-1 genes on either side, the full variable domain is DAGVTQSPTHLIKTRGQQVTLRCSPISGHKSVSWYQQVLGQGPQFIFQYYEKEERGRGNFPDRFSARQFPNYSSELNVNALLLGDSALYLCASSRQGNTEAFFGQGTRLTVV.